This T cell receptor (beta chain) was identified in a study of OX40 agonist ivuxolimab in advanced cancers. In the study overall: Ivuxolimab, which targeted the costimulatory receptor OX40 (CD134), was an agonistic, fully human IgG2 monoclonal antibody. Intravenous ivuxolimab was administered to patients every 2 weeks at six dose levels: 0.01, 0.1, 0.3, 1.5, 3 and 10 mg/kg. A male proportion of under 85% and a mean age of 60 years, ranging from about 23 to 90, were recorded for the dose-escalation cohort. Prior anti-PD-1, anti-PD-L1 or anti-CTLA-4 therapy was permitted, and checkpoint inhibitors had been received by less than 45% of dose-escalation patients. The paper covers the monotherapy dose-escalation part of the phase I ivuxolimab trial, which included N ≈ 52 patients. Peripheral TCRbeta sequencing was intended to test whether TCR sequence diversity was altered and clonal T-cell expansion was caused by ivuxolimab. Among the approximately 50 dose-escalation patients, some 19 had hepatocellular carcinoma, roughly 15 melanoma, 9 renal cell carcinoma and 9 head and neck cancer. Three dose-escalation patients achieved partial responses, one with hepatocellular carcinoma and two with cutaneous melanoma.

To sequence the TCRbeta CDR3 region, genomic DNA was isolated from the sorted cells. TCRbeta CDR3 regions were sequenced using the immunoSEQ Assay. TCRdb holds this immuneACCESS table with in-frame rearrangements only. Some clones are missing; in checked studies, unresolved V genes explain under half, and the rest has no known cause. This sample comprises more than 75,000 clones, around four fifths of them detected only once. Roughly 1.1% of the sample rests with the top ten. As for this clone: Its antigen is currently not known. Base qualities were left out, and no much larger clone turns up one base away.

Reading from cysteine to phenylalanine, the CDR3 counts 18 amino acids. Solely the CDR3 DNA is kept, with 54 bases framed from the first base. Here V drops 5 bases and J drops 0 bases, and the junction holds 12 bases not matched to any gene. Taken from the germline V gene (reference sequence), the CDR1 and CDR2 loops are SEHNR and FQNEAQ. What the study reported, not specific to this receptor: The antigen specificity of the peripheral T cells that underwent clonal expansion was not determined. Partial responders in the 0.1-3.0 mg/kg groups had among the lowest normalized peripheral clonal expansion, especially among CD8+ T cells. Low levels of normalized T-cell clonal expansion were also seen in some nonresponding patients. On average, CD8+ T cells showed more expanded clones than CD4+ T cells after ivuxolimab. Clonal expansion of both CD4+ and CD8+ blood T cells was observed from baseline to week 6 at doses 0.1 to 3.0 mg/kg.

The trial excluded patients who had a history of autoimmune disease or were on systemic immunosuppression. Peripheral blood for TCR sequencing was collected from all dose cohorts at baseline, on cycle 4 day 1, and on cycle 7 day 1. The samples were taken from a phase I, first-in-human, multicenter, open-label dose-escalation trial of ivuxolimab. Adults with locally advanced or metastatic melanoma, renal cell carcinoma, hepatocellular carcinoma or head and neck squamous cell carcinoma were enrolled in the trial. Before TCR sequencing, CD4+ T cells and CD8+ T cells were sorted from peripheral blood as separate populations.

This receptor was obtained from an adult with an advanced solid tumor such as melanoma, head and neck, liver or kidney cancer. Here the chain combines TRBV7-9 and TRBJ2-2; 7 bases in between match TRBD2. The sequencing used CD4+ or CD8+ T cells sorted from blood, collected in a trial of the OX40 agonist ivuxolimab. In nucleotide form, the sequence is TGTGCCAGCAGCCCTACCCCTCGGGGGGTCGCGAACACCGGGGAGCTGTTTTTT. Translation gives CASSPTPRGVANTGELFF.